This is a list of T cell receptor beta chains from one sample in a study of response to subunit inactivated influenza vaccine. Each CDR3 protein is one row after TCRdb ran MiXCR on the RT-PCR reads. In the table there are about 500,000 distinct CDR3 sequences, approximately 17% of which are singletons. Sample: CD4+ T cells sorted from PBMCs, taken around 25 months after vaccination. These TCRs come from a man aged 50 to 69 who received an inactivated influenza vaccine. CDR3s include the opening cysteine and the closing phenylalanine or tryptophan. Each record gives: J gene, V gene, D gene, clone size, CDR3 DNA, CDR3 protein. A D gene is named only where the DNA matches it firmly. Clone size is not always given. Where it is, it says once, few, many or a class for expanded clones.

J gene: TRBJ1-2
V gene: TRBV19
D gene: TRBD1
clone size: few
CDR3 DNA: TGTGCCAGTAGACCACCGGACAGGGCCCATGGCTACACCTTC
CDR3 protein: CASRPPDRAHGYTF

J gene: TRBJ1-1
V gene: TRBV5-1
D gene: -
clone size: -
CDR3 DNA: TGCGCCAGCAGCTTGGGGGGGATTAACACTGAAGCTTTCTTT
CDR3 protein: CASSLGGINTEAFF

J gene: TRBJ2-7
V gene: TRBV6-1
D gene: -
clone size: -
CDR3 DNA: TGTGCCGGAGGCCGGTTTTACGAGCAGTACTTC
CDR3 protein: CAGGRFYEQYF

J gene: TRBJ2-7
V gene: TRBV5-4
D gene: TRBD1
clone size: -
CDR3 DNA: TGTGCCAGCAGTAAAAAGGACAGGGTCTCCTACGAGCAGTACTTC
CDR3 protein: CASSKKDRVSYEQYF

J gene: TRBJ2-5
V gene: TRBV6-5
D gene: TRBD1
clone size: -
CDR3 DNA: TGTGCCAGCAGTTACTCGATTGTCAGGGGGCAGGAGACCCAGTACTTC
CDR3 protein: CASSYSIVRGQETQYF

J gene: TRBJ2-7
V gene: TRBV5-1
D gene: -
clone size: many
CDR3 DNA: TGCGCCAGCAGCTTGGTGCCAGGGGCCTCCTACGAGCAGTACTTC
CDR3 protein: CASSLVPGASYEQYF

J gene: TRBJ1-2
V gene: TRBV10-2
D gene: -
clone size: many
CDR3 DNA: TGCGCCAGCAGTGAGGTGACGACAGGCTACACCTTC
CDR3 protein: CASSEVTTGYTF

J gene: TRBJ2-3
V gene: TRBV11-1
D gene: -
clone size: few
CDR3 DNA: TGTGCCAGCACCGTCAGGGGCTCCACAGATACGCAGTATTTT
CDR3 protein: CASTVRGSTDTQYF

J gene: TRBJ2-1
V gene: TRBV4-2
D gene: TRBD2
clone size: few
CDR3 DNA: TGTGCCAGCAGCCAAGAAACACTACTGGCGGGAGGGCCGTCCTACAATGAGCAGTTCTTC
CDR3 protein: CASSQETLLAGGPSYNEQFF

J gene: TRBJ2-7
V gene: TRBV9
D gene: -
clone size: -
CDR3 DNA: TGTGCCAGCAGCGTAGCAGGGGCCGGCTCCTACGAGCAGTACTTC
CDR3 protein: CASSVAGAGSYEQYF

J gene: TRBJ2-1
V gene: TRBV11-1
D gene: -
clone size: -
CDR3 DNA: TGTGCCAGCAGCATACGTCCGGGACTCAGCTCCTACAATGAGCAGTTCTTC
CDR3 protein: CASSIRPGLSSYNEQFF

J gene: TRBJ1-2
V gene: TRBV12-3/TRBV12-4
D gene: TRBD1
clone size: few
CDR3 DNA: TGTGCCAGCAGTGGACAGGGGTCGGGGAGCTACACCTTC
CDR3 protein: CASSGQGSGSYTF

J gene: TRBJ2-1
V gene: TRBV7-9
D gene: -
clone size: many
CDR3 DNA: TGTGCCACTGGGATTTTCCGGACAGAGTACAATGAGCAGTTCTTC
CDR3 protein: CATGIFRTEYNEQFF

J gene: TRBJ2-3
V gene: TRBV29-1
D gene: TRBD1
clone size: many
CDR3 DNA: TGCAGCGTTGCGCGACAGGGGCGTTCAACAGATACGCAGTATTTT
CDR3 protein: CSVARQGRSTDTQYF

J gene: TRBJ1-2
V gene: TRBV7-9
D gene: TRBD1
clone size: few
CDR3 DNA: TGTGCCAGCAGCTGGGACAGGGCTGGCTACACCTTC
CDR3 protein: CASSWDRAGYTF

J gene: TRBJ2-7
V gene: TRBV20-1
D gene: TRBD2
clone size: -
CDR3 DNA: TGCAGTGCTAGAGAACTAGCGAATACCTACGAGCAGTACTTC
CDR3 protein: CSARELANTYEQYF

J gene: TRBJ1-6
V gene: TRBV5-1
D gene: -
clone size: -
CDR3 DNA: TGCGCCAGCAGCTTGGATTCTGGCGGCACAAATTCACCCCTCCACTTT
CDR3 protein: CASSLDSGGTNSPLHF

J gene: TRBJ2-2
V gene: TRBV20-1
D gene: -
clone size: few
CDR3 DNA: TGCAGTGCCAGCGCCTGGAGGTCTCCCGGGGAGCTGTTTTTT
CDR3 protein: CSASAWRSPGELFF

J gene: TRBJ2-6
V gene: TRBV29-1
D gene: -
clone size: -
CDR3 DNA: TGCAGCGCCACAGGGCTTGGAAGCTCTGGGGCCAACGTCCTGACTTTC
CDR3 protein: CSATGLGSSGANVLTF

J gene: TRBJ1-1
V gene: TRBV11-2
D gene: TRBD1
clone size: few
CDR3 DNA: TGTGCCAGCAGCCCAGACAGGGCTAACACTGAAGCTTTCTTT
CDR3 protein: CASSPDRANTEAFF

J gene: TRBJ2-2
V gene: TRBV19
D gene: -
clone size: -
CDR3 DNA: TGTGCCAGTAGTATAGTCACCGGGGAGCTGTTTTTT
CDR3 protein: CASSIVTGELFF

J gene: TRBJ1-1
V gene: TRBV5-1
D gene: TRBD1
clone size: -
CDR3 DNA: TGCGCCAGCAGCTCGTGGGGACAGACCAGCGTTGGCACTGAAGCTTTCTTT
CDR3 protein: CASSSWGQTSVGTEAFF

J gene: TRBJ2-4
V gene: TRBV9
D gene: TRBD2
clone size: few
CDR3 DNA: TGTGCCAGCAGCCGGGGACTAGCGGGGTTGTTGGCCAAAAACATTCAGTACTTC
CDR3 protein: CASSRGLAGLLAKNIQYF

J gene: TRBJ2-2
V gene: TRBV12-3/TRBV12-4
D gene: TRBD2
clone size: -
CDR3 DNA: TGTGCCAGCAGTTTTATCGGGGGACTAGCTGCCGGGGAGCTGTTTTTT
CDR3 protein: CASSFIGGLAAGELFF

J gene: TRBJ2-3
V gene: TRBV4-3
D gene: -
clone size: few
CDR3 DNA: TGCGCCAGCAGCCAGGAGAGCCGACAGCGCACAGATACGCAGTATTTT
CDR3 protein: CASSQESRQRTDTQYF

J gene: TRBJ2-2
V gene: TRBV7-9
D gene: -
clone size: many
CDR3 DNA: TGTGCCAGCAGCTTAAGGCCAGAAAACACCGGGGAGCTGTTTTTT
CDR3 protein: CASSLRPENTGELFF

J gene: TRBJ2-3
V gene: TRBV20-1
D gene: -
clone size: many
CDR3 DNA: TGCAGTGCTCAGCGTTCAGATACGCAGTATTTT
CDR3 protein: CSAQRSDTQYF

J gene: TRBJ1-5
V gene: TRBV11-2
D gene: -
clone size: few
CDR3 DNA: TGTGCCAGCAGCTTAGATCGGGGTGGGCCCCAGCATTTT
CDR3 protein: CASSLDRGGPQHF

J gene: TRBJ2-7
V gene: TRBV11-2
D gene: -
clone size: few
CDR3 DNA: TGTGCCAGCAGCCCTCCTTCGAGGCGGTGGTACTTC
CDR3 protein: CASSPPSRRWYF

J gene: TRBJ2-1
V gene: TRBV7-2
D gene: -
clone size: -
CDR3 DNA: TGTGCCAGCAGCGCCGACAGGAACAATGAGCAGTTCTTC
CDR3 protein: CASSADRNNEQFF

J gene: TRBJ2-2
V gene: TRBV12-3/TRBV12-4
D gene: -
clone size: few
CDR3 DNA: TGTGCCAGCAGTTTCAAAGGGTCGGACACCGGGGAGCTGTTTTTT
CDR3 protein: CASSFKGSDTGELFF

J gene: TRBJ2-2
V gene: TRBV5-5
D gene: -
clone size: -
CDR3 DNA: TGTGCCAGCAGCTACCTGGATAGAACCGGGGAGCTGTTTTTT
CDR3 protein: CASSYLDRTGELFF

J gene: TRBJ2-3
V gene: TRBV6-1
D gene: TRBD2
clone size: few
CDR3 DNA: TGTGCCAGCAGCGACCACGGGACTAGCGGAACAGATACGCAGTATTTT
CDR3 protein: CASSDHGTSGTDTQYF

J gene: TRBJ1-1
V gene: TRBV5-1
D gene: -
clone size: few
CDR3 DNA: TGCGCCAGCAGCTCCTTTGACAGGTCGAGCGCCATGAACACTGAAGCTTTCTTT
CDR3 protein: CASSSFDRSSAMNTEAFF

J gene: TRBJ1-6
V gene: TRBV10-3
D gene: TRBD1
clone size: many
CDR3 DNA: TGTGCCATCAGGGAGACAGGGAGTGTACCCCTCCACTTT
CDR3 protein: CAIRETGSVPLHF

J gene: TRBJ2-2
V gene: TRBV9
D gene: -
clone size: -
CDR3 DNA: TGTGCCAGCAGCCCCAGCAGTAGTACCGGGGAGCTGTTTTTT
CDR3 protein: CASSPSSSTGELFF

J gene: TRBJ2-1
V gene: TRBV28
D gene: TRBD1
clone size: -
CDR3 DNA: TGTGCCAGCAGTGCCCCTAACAGGGGGCCGCTATCATATGAGCAGTTCTTC
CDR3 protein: CASSAPNRGPLSYEQFF

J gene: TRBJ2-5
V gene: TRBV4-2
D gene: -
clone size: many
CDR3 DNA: TGTGCCAGCAGCCCTGGCGGGATCCAAGAGACCCAGTACTTC
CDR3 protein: CASSPGGIQETQYF

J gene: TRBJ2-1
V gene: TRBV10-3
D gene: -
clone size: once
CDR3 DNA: TGTGCCATCAGTGAGTCGAACGGCTACAACAATGAGCAGTTCTTC
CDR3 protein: CAISESNGYNNEQFF

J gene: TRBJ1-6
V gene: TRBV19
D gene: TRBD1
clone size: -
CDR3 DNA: TGTGCCAGTAATTTCCGGGACAGGGGCGATAATTCACCCCTCCACTTT
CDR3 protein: CASNFRDRGDNSPLHF